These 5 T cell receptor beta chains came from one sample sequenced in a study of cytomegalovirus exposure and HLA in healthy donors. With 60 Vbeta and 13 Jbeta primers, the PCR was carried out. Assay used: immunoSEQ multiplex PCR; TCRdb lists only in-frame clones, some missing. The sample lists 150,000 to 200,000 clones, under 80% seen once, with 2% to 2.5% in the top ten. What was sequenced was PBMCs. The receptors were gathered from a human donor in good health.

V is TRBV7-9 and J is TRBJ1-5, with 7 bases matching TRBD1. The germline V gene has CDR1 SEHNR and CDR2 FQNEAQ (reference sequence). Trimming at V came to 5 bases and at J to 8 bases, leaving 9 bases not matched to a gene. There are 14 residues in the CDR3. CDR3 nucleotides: TGTGCCAGCAGCACGACAGGGCCAACGGAGCCCCAGCATTTT. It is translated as CASSTTGPTEPQHF.

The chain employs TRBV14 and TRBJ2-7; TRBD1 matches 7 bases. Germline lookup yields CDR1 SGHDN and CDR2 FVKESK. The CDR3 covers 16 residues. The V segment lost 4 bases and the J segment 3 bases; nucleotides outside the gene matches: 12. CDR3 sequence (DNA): TGTGCCAGCAGCCTAAGACAGGGCGCGTCCCTCTACGAGCAGTACTTC. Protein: CASSLRQGASLYEQYF.

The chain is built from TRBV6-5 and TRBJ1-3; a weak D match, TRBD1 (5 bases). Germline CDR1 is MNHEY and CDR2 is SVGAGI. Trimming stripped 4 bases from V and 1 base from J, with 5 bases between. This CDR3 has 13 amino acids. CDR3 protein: CASSSGSGNTIYF. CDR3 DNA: TGTGCCAGCAGTTCAGGGTCTGGAAACACCATATATTTT.

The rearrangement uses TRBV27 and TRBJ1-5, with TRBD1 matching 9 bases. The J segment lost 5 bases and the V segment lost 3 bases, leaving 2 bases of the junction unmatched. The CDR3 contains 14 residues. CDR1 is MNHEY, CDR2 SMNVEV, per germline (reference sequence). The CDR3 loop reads CASSFTGGDQPQHF. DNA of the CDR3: TGTGCCAGCAGTTTCACAGGGGGCGATCAGCCCCAGCATTTT.

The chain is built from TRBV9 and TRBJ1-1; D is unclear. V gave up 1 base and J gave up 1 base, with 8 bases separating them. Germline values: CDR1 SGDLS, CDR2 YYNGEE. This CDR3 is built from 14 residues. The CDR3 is CASSVRSENTEAFF. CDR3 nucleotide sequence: TGTGCCAGCAGCGTACGTTCAGAGAACACTGAAGCTTTCTTT.